This entry describes one T cell receptor (beta chain). Only a few counts were recorded for this clone. Its specific antigen is unknown. Base quality data are lacking; no much larger clone is found one base away. The cohort comprised 550 to 700 healthy bone marrow donors. All cohort members were sampled while nominally healthy, although unrecorded immune exposures were likely present. The donor was CMV seropositive and belonged to the group of over 250 seropositive cohort members. A peripheral blood sample was provided by each donor, and peripheral blood mononuclear cells were used for TCR beta sequencing. The Qiagen DNeasy Blood Extraction Kit was used to extract genomic DNA from the blood cell samples. The germline V end is reduced by 4 bases and the J end by 4 bases; junction bases left unmatched: 3. CDR1 and CDR2 are drawn from the germline V gene: SGHTS, YDEGEE. Including cysteine and phenylalanine, the CDR3 has 14 amino acids. The retained sequence is limited to the CDR3, 42 bases, with the frame set at the first base.

This specimen comes from a study of cytomegalovirus exposure and HLA in healthy donors (dated by TCRdb to 2017 to 2019). Regarding the research as a whole: An earlier analysis of 587 of the donors reported approximately 290 Gb of sequence data and approximately 110 million unique TCR beta sequences from 150 million to 200 million T cells. Approximately 330 gigabases of sequencing data and around 88 million unique TCR sequences made up an early release that covered 500 to 700 HLA-typed donors. Among the roughly 410 genotyped donors, more than 70% belonged to the genetic ancestry cluster associated with self-reported Caucasian donors. The study aimed to test whether signatures of past pathogen exposure could be identified by cataloging public T cell receptors. The T cell repertoires of under 700 subjects were profiled by immunosequencing and related to cytomegalovirus serostatus. Besides the first cohort of more than 650 subjects, a separate validation cohort made up of roughly 120 different subjects was used. High-throughput TCR immunosequencing, statistical association of individual TCRs with disease status, and machine learning were combined to predict cytomegalovirus infection status. To study patterns of TCR occurrence, a later analysis re-analyzed previously published TCR beta repertoires from around 670 donors and added high-resolution HLA genotyping. Rather than drawing on any new phenotypic data, the later analysis identified candidate immune exposures from TCR beta sequences and the way those sequences occurred across donors. In an earlier analysis of 500 to 650 of the donors, high-throughput TCR beta sequencing was used to judge whether each TCR beta V gene segment behaved as functional or pseudogenic. Alongside the repertoire data, information on donor age, sex, ethnicity and CMV serostatus was compiled. A later genetic analysis took genome-wide SNP genotypes for about 55% of the roughly 670 donors and used that subset as a discovery cohort. Every repertoire in the discovery cohort had been generated on one and the same sequencing platform. HLA typing included class I and class II loci at four-digit resolution. Typing coverage varied by locus: roughly 620-640 donors for A, B, C, DRB1 and DQB1; 522 for DQA1; around 610 for DPA1; roughly 450 for DPB1. About five DR-DQ haplotypes were treated as single units for association and clustering because of strong linkage in the cohort. On average, over 200,000 unique TCR beta nucleotide sequences were sequenced per donor among 398 genotyped donors of the cohort, with approximately 18% of those sequences being non-productive.

The protocol used for the library was the immunoSEQ multiplex PCR assay. A mixture of 60 forward primers for TCR Vbeta segments and 13 reverse primers for TCR Jbeta segments was used in the multiplex PCR. The CDR3 region of rearranged TCR beta genes was amplified from genomic DNA with a multiplex PCR assay. The Illumina HiSeq System was used to sequence the amplified TCR beta libraries as 87-base-pair reads. Concerning the study's data processing: Across the 500 to 850 repertoires, a later analysis counted 78 million or so unique TCR beta chains, about 10 million of which were shared by at least two donors. Raw reads were error-corrected and collapsed into unique sequences with a nearest-neighbor algorithm that merged closely related sequences to remove PCR and sequencing errors. Alignment of CDR3 sequences to IMGT reference sequences was used to assign V, D and J gene segments. For a sequence to be retained, at least a six-nucleotide match to both a V gene segment and a J gene segment was required. Rearrangements were classified as productive when the CDR3 lacked stop codons and remained in frame with V and J, and all other rearrangements were classified as non-productive. CDR3 was defined according to IMGT convention as the region running from the second conserved V-encoded cysteine to the conserved J-encoded phenylalanine. Sequences without an unambiguous match to a single V gene segment were excluded from the earlier analysis of approximately 600 of the donors. In an earlier analysis of several hundred of the donors, V segments were called functional above 56.7% productive rearrangements and were called segregating when the between-donor standard deviation exceeded 5%. A statistical classification framework was built for diagnosing cytomegalovirus status from the catalog of TCR beta chain sequences. V and J gene assignment, in a later analysis, came from comparing TCR nucleotide sequences with IMGT/GENE-DB human TR gene sequences. Using the TCRdist pipeline, a later analysis assigned CDR3 sequences along with most-parsimonious VDJ recombination scenarios. In a later analysis, each TCR beta chain was defined by its CDR3 amino acid sequence together with its V-gene family, and reads without a unique V-gene family were excluded. In a later analysis, fewer than 650 highly shared, low-generation-probability nucleotide sequences were removed to address suspected cross-contamination and a sequencing artifact. A later analysis calculated a clonal expansion index for each public chain from normalized within-repertoire ranks of inferred template counts. In a later analysis, generation probabilities were computed with a VDJ recombination model fitted to out-of-frame rearrangements, and the resulting probabilities were checked against IGoR. In a later analysis, hypergeometric tests were used to score TCR-TCR, TCR-HLA and TCR-CMV co-occurrence, with a repertoire-size bias correction applied to TCR pairs. A later analysis estimated false discovery rates by permuting HLA or CMV assignments 20 times. In a later analysis, co-occurring TCRs were grouped using DBSCAN, and TCRdist sequence similarity was added for clustering within HLA-allele-positive subsets. Repertoires with fewer than 30,000 or more than 120,000 public chains were left out of co-occurrence clustering, as were four to six repertoires with anomalous nucleotide sharing. TCRdb provides this immuneACCESS table in a form limited to in-frame rearrangements. Some clones are lacking; in checked studies, under half of them reflect an unresolved V gene, and why the rest are absent is not known. The V and J calls and clone size are taken from that table; D and trimming were inferred from the DNA. The sample data list roughly 100,000 clones, and approximately 11% of these were observed just once. Jointly, the top ten make up more than 15% of the sample.

The full study reports these points: Strong co-occurrence of HLA alleles, especially DR and DQ, made assigning TCR associations to individual alleles difficult. In a later analysis, several top co-occurrence clusters were reported to appear linked to parvovirus B19, influenza, CMV and Epstein-Barr virus. For the cohort, immune exposure information was limited to CMV serostatus. Only TCR beta chains were sequenced in this cohort, and the absence of alpha or paired-chain data limited detectable features. A cluster of highly shared sequence variants was judged likely to be a technical artifact of the sequencing pipeline. A few of the identified cytomegalovirus-associated TCR beta chains were confirmed in vitro to be specific for cytomegalovirus antigens. Because HLA typing was missing for some donors at each locus, association tests included only the typed subset. A further reported finding was that TCR beta sequences accurately predicted the HLA-A and HLA-B alleles for most subjects in the first cohort. Cytomegalovirus status was reported to be diagnosed by the classifier with high specificity and sensitivity in both the original and validation cohorts. V-gene and J-gene trimming of TCR beta chains was associated with a missense DCLRE1C variant in a later genetic analysis, and the association was replicated in an independent cohort. According to the authors, the approach could potentially be generalized to other disease states and immunological phenotypes. In a later analysis, TCR association rates were found to vary across HLA loci, with the most associated TCRs seen for DRB1 alleles and the fewest for HLA-C alleles. The earlier analysis of 587 of the donors excluded approximately 15 rarely observed V segments, including chromosome 9 orphons, because counts were too low. Because the 87-base-pair reads could not distinguish some IMGT-functional V segments, including TRBV6-2 and TRBV6-3, those segments were excluded. Broadly in line with IMGT annotations, most TCR beta V segments showed up in productive rearrangements about 87% or about 30% of the time in an earlier analysis of 450 to 750 of the donors. While some public TCRs were present in many individuals, most TCR sequences turned up only very rarely across donors. A later analysis found that HLA-associated TCR beta chains were more clonally expanded and had lower generation probabilities than equally common non-associated chains. The presence/absence analyses assumed that sequencing depth was roughly uniform across donors, and that assumption may not be true. Correlated functional status among segregating V segments might reflect linkage disequilibrium, but an unknown experimental factor could not be ruled out. A total of 150 or so TCR beta chains were listed by the study as associated with cytomegalovirus. In a later analysis, most CMV-associated TCR beta chains were found to appear HLA-restricted, with HLA associations seemingly driven largely by CMV exposure. At a false discovery rate of 0.05, a later analysis linked 15,000 to 20,000 TCR beta sequences to specific HLA alleles. In a later genetic analysis, fewer N-insertions in productive TCRs were reported among donors in an Asian-associated ancestry cluster than the approximately 630-donor mean.

The sequenced sample consisted of PBMCs. Recombination connected TRBV5-8 to TRBJ1-1, with 11 bases matching TRBD1. The clonotype comes from a man aged 40-49 years in good health and CMV-seropositive. Read as DNA, the sequence is TGTGCCAGCAGCCCAGGGACAGGGGGCACTGAAGCTTTCTTT. This yields the protein CASSPGTGGTEAFF.